These T cell receptor beta chains were read from a single sample in a study of vaccination and CD4 T cells after COVID-19. What these receptors recognize is not known. In TCRdb, the PCR reads were re-called with MiXCR into one record per CDR3 protein. Of about 25,000 distinct CDR3 sequences in the sample, roughly 33% are singletons; the top ten hold under 3.5%. The source material was CD4+ T cells from blood, cultured in vitro, sampled about 7 months after SARS-CoV-2 vaccination. These TCRs come from a human donor who had recovered from COVID-19. Each CDR3 is given with its conserved first and last residue.

V gene	J gene	CDR3 protein
TRBV6-1	TRBJ2-1	CATHRESYNEQFF
TRBV5-4	TRBJ2-5	CASSLAGAETQYF
TRBV28	TRBJ2-7	CASSLWGLQGYEQYF
TRBV10-1	TRBJ2-1	CASSAIAGGPLYEQFF
TRBV20-1	TRBJ1-5	CSARIRSNQPQHF
TRBV19	TRBJ2-7	CASSIYGRGDEQYF
TRBV7-3	TRBJ1-1	CASSLQGASTEAFF
TRBV6-7	TRBJ1-5	CARRGGVKPQHF
TRBV27	TRBJ1-1	CASMRGSEAFF
TRBV6-5	TRBJ2-7	CASSSSTSGRLKQYF
TRBV28	TRBJ2-7	CASKSPGQPPFEQYF
TRBV15	TRBJ2-1	CATSRDIGSYNEQFF
TRBV6-1	TRBJ2-3	CASGDRGADTQYF
TRBV15	TRBJ1-2	CATSRDYAGYTF
TRBV27	TRBJ1-2	CASSQKGRDYGYTF
TRBV6-1	TRBJ2-3	CASRTLTDTQYF
TRBV20-1	TRBJ1-1	CSVLGPTNTEAFF
TRBV7-8	TRBJ1-5	CASSLAGQVSQPQHF
TRBV6-1	TRBJ1-6	CASSPMSSYNSPLHF
TRBV19	TRBJ1-1	CASSVDRVTEAFF
TRBV28	TRBJ1-6	CASSNRGLNSPLHF
TRBV11-1	TRBJ1-1	CASSWGSGAAFF
TRBV10-3	TRBJ2-1	CAISEARDRLEFF
TRBV6-1	TRBJ1-5	CASTRWATERNQPQHF
TRBV28	TRBJ2-7	CASSSILALYEQYF
TRBV5-4	TRBJ2-7	CASSLDWSYEQYF
TRBV20-1	TRBJ2-7	CSARDRTSHTYSEQYF